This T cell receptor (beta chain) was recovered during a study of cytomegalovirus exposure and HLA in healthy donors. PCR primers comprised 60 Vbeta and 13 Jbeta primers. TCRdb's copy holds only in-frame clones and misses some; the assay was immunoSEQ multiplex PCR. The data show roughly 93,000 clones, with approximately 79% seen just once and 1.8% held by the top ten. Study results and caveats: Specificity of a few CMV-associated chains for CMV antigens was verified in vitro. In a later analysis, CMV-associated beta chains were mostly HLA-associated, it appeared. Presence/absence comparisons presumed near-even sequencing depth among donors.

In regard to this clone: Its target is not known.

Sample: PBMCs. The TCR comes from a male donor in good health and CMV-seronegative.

CDR3 protein: CASSPQGQGMDSTDTQYF. CDR3 in DNA: TGTGCCAGCAGCCCTCAGGGACAGGGTATGGATAGCACAGATACGCAGTATTTT. The chain links TRBV11-3 to TRBJ2-3; 9 nucleotides match TRBD1. Germline V gene lookup returns CDR1 SGHNT and CDR2 YENEEA. The CDR3 runs 18 residues. Losses at the gene ends were 5 bases for V and 0 bases for J; bases not matched to a gene: 12.